The clone carrying this TCR beta chain was counted between two and nine times. The data were obtained in a study of blood T cells in healthy people across ages. The authors ran a second PCR of 7 to 11 cycles using a sample-barcoded 5' primer and a J-beta primer mix. TCRdb redid the calling of the 5' RACE reads with MiXCR, one entry per CDR3 protein. The sample holds 850,000 to 1,300,000 distinct CDR3 sequences, under 55% seen once. The CDR3 consists of 16 residues. Germline-derived CDR1 and CDR2 are SGHRS and YFSETQ. Trimming pared 2 bases from V and 10 bases from J, leaving 22 bases between. Source material: blood. This sequence originates from a woman aged 60-75 years in good health. The rearrangement links TRBV5-1 to TRBJ2-1; maybe TRBD2 (6 bases). CDR3 in DNA: TGCGCCAGCAGCTTCCGACCACCCTTTAGCGGAGCAGAGCAGTTCTTC. Protein sequence: CASSFRPPFSGAEQFF.